The clone carrying this T cell receptor (beta chain) was recorded a few times. Its target is unknown. This PCR relied on a set of 60 Vbeta primers and 13 Jbeta primers. TCRdb keeps only in-frame clones here, not all; method: immunoSEQ multiplex PCR. The sample shows over 150,000 clones, about 80% of them seen only once. The data were taken from a study of cytomegalovirus exposure and HLA in healthy donors. Study-level results: In a later analysis, specific HLA alleles were associated with 15,000 or so TCR beta sequences at a 0.05 false discovery rate.

Germline V gene lookup returns CDR1 SGHAT and CDR2 FQNNGV. The CDR3 has 14 residues. V was trimmed by 3 bases and J by 3 bases, leaving 9 bases between them. Sequencing was done on a sample of PBMCs. The V gene is TRBV11-2, the J gene TRBJ1-3; D uncertain. This TCR was sampled from a man in his thirties or forties in good health and CMV-seropositive. The CDR3 DNA reads as TGTGCCAGCAGCTTGCGAGGGTTTGGAAACACCATATATTTT. Encoded protein: CASSLRGFGNTIYF.